This TCR beta chain appears in the sequencing data of a study of OX40 agonist ivuxolimab in advanced cancers. Study-wide context: Ivuxolimab was an agonistic, fully human IgG2 monoclonal antibody directed against OX40 (CD134), a costimulatory receptor. Intravenous ivuxolimab was administered to patients every 2 weeks at six dose levels: 0.01, 0.1, 0.3, 1.5, 3 and 10 mg/kg. Among the approximately 50 dose-escalation patients, approximately 20 had hepatocellular carcinoma, 15 or so melanoma, 9 renal cell carcinoma and 9 head and neck cancer. A male proportion of about 79% and a mean age of about 60 years, ranging from about 20 to 85, were recorded for the dose-escalation cohort. Patients were allowed to have had prior anti-PD-1, anti-PD-L1 or anti-CTLA-4 therapy, and 40% to 45% of the dose-escalation patients had been treated with checkpoint inhibitors. Partial responses occurred in three dose-escalation patients: two with cutaneous melanoma and one with hepatocellular carcinoma. Peripheral TCRbeta sequencing aimed to test whether ivuxolimab altered TCR sequence diversity and caused clonal T-cell expansion. The monotherapy dose-escalation portion (N of about 50 patients) of the phase I ivuxolimab trial is reported in the paper.

The trial excluded patients who had a history of autoimmune disease or who were on systemic immunosuppression. Peripheral blood for TCR sequencing was collected from all dose cohorts at baseline, on cycle 4 day 1, and on cycle 7 day 1. Samples came from an open-label, multicenter, first-in-human phase I dose-escalation trial of ivuxolimab. Adults with locally advanced or metastatic melanoma, renal cell, hepatocellular, or head and neck squamous cell carcinoma were enrolled in the trial. CD4+ and CD8+ T cells were sorted separately from peripheral blood before TCR sequencing. Paper-wide results and their limitations: The antigen specificity of the clonally expanded peripheral T cells was not determined. Low levels of normalized T-cell clonal expansion were also shown by some nonresponding patients. At doses of 0.1 to 3.0 mg/kg, clonal expansion of both CD4+ and CD8+ blood T cells was observed from baseline to week 6. Partial responders in the 0.1-3.0 mg/kg groups had among the lowest normalized peripheral clonal expansion, especially among CD8+ T cells. After ivuxolimab, more expanded clones were found on average in CD8+ T cells than in CD4+ T cells.

Concerning this clone: This clone's antigen is unknown. No much larger clonotype is one base removed from it; base qualities were not supplied.

Genomic DNA was isolated from the sorted cells so that the TCRbeta CDR3 region could be sequenced. TCRbeta CDR3 regions were sequenced using the immunoSEQ Assay. TCRdb carries this immuneACCESS record with in-frame sequences only. Its versions omit some clonotypes, under half of them owing to an unresolved V gene in the studies checked, with the rest unexplained. The table for this sample lists fewer than 40,000 clones; more than 60% of them were counted only once. About a tenth of the sample is in the top ten clones. The sequence was obtained from an adult with an advanced solid tumor such as melanoma, head and neck, liver or kidney cancer. The specimen comprised CD4+ or CD8+ T cells sorted from blood, sampled in a trial of the OX40 agonist ivuxolimab.

The DNA sequence is as follows: TGTGCCAGCAGCTTAGGGGCACTACGACTCAGCGAGACCCAGTACTTC. The resulting protein is CASSLGALRLSETQYF. Here the chain combines TRBV7-9 and TRBJ2-5; a confident D gene designation cannot be given. Cut back by 1 base and 5 bases, the V and J ends lie 17 bases apart. The CDR3 sequence holds 16 residues, the cysteine and phenylalanine included. Only the CDR3 DNA stays, 48 bases, in frame from base 1. CDR1 and CDR2, looked up from the germline V gene (reference sequence), are SEHNR and FQNEAQ.